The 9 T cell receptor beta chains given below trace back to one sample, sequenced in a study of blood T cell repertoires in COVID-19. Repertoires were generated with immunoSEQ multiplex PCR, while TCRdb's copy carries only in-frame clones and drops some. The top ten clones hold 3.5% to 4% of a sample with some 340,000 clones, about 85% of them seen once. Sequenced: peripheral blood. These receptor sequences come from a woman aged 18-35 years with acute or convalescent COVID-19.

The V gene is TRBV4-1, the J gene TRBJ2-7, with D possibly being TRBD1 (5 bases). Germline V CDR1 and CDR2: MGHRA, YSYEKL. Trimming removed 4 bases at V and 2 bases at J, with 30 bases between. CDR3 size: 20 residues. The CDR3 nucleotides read TGCGCCAGCAGCCCGCACACCTCCGATAGGGGCGTTCAGATGCCCTACGAGCAGTACTTC. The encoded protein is CASSPHTSDRGVQMPYEQYF.

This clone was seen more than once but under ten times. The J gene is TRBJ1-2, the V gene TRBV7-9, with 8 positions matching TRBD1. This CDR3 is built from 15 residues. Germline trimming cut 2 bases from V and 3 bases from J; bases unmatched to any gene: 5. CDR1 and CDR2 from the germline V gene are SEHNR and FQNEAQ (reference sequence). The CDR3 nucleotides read TGTGCCAGCAGCTTAAGGGAGACAGGGGACTATGGCTACACCTTC. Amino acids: CASSLRETGDYGYTF.

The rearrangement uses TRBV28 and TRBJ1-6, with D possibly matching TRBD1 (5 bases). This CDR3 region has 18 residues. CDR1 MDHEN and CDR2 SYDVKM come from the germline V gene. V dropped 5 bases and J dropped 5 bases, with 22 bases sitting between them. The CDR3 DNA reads TGTGCCAGCAGTCGCCTCTCAGGGAATCCCTCTGATAATTCACCCCTCCACTTT. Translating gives CASSRLSGNPSDNSPLHF.

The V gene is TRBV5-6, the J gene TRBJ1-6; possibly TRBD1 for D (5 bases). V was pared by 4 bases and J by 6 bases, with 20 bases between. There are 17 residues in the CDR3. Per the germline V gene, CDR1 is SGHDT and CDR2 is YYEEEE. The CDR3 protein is CASSPTLSTGGNSPLHF. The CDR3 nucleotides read TGTGCCAGCAGCCCTACGTTAAGTACAGGTGGTAATTCACCCCTCCACTTT.

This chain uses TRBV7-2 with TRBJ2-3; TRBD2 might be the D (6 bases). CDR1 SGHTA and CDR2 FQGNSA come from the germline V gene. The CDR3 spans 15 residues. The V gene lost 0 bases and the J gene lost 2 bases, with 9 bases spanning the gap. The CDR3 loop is CASSLAGRDTDTQYF. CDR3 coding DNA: TGTGCCAGCAGCTTAGCGGGGCGGGACACAGATACGCAGTATTTT. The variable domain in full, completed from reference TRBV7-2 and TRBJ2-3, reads GAGVSQSPSNKVTEKGKDVELRCDPISGHTALYWYRQSLGQGLEFLIYFQGNSAPDKSGLPSDRFSAERTGGSVSTLTIQRTQQEDSAVYLCASSLAGRDTDTQYFGPGTRLTVL.

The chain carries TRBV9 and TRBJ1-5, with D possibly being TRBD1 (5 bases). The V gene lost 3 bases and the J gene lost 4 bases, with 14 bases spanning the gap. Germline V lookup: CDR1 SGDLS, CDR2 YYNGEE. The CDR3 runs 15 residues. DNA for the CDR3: TGTGCCAGCAGCGCCAGCGGGGGGGGTAATCAGCCCCAGCATTTT. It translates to CASSASGGGNQPQHF.

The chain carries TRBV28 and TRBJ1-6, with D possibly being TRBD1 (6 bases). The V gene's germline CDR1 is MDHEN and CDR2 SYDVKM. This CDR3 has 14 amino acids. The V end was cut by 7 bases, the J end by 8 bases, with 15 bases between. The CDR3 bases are TGTGCCAGCACCACCCCAGGGGATGATTCACCCCTCCACTTT. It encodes CASTTPGDDSPLHF.

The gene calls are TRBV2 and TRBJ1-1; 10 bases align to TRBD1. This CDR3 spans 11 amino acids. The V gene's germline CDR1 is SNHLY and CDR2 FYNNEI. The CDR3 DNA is TGTGGGGGGACAGGGGACACTGAAGCTTTCTTT. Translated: CGGTGDTEAFF.

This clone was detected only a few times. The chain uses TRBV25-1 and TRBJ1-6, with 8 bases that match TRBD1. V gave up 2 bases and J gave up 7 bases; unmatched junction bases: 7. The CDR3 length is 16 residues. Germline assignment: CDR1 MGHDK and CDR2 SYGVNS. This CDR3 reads CASSEASTGDNSPLHF. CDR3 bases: TGTGCCAGCAGTGAAGCATCGACAGGGGACAATTCACCCCTCCACTTT.